Listed here are 14 T cell receptor beta chains from one sample, sequenced in a study of PD-1 and CTLA-4 blockade in melanoma. Libraries were prepared by immunoSEQ multiplex PCR; TCRdb keeps only in-frame clonotypes and omits some of them. The table has about 30,000 clones, about 89% seen once. Sequencing was performed on CD8+ T cells from peripheral blood, taken before anti-PD-1 treatment. The origin of the receptors is a human donor with melanoma.

The chain has TRBV6-5 and TRBJ1-2; the D is unclear. The CDR3 runs to 11 residues. Per the germline V gene, CDR1 is MNHEY and CDR2 is SVGAGI. V lost 8 bases and J 7 bases, leaving 11 bases between the germline ends. CDR3 nucleotide sequence: TGTGCCAGCGGGGATCTAAGTGGCTACACCTTC. It yields the protein CASGDLSGYTF.

The V call is TRBV28, the J call TRBJ1-5, with 7 bases identical to TRBD1. After removal of 5 bases from V and 5 bases from J, the junction contained 9 bases not matched to a gene. The CDR3 runs to 15 residues. The V gene's germline CDR1 is MDHEN and CDR2 SYDVKM. This CDR3 is CASSPRTGPDQPQHF. The CDR3, as DNA: TGTGCCAGCAGTCCCCGGACAGGTCCGGATCAGCCCCAGCATTTT.

The chain carries TRBV11-2 and TRBJ2-7; D gene uncertain. The ends were cut back, 5 bases at V and 7 bases at J, with 12 bases in the middle. The CDR3 length is 12 residues. Germline V lookup: CDR1 SGHAT, CDR2 FQNNGV. The CDR3 DNA reads TGTGCCAGCAGCCCGATCCAACATGAGCAGTACTTC. Translating gives CASSPIQHEQYF.

For the CDR3, the DNA is TGTGCCAGCAGCCCCTCACTAGAGGTTGAGCAGTTCTTC. Translating it yields CASSPSLEVEQFF. The genes are TRBV7-9 and TRBJ2-1; D is possibly TRBD2 (5 bases). Germline CDR1 and CDR2: SEHNR and FQNEAQ (reference sequence). V lost 5 bases and J 9 bases, leaving 14 bases between the germline ends. The CDR3 extends over 13 amino acids.

The V and J genes are TRBV30 and TRBJ2-7; TRBD1 is a possible D gene (7 bases). V was cut by 5 bases and J by 4 bases, with 15 bases left in between. There are 13 residues in the CDR3. From germline, CDR1 is GTSNPN and CDR2 SVGIG (reference sequence). CDR3 amino acids: CAWDRDSGYEQYF. The CDR3 DNA is TGTGCCTGGGACCGGGACAGCGGGTACGAGCAGTACTTC.

The chain links TRBV7-6 to TRBJ2-1; 7 bases are a match to TRBD2. V shed 3 bases and J 7 bases; nucleotides not matched to a gene: 6. This CDR3 is 14 amino acids long. Per the germline V gene, CDR1 is SGHVS and CDR2 is FNYEAQ. DNA of the CDR3: TGTGCCAGCAGCTTGGCGGGAGCGGTGAATGAGCAGTTCTTC. Protein product: CASSLAGAVNEQFF.

By share, this clone counts as medium-sized. The chain employs TRBV3-1 (or the pseudogene TRBV3-2) and TRBJ2-6, with D perhaps matching TRBD2 (6 bases). Germline CDR1 is LGHDT and CDR2 is YNNKEL (reference sequence). The CDR3 is made up of 20 amino acids. Trimming took 1 base from V and 0 from J, leaving 19 bases between them. CDR3 coding DNA: TGTGCCAGCAGCCAAGGTGGAGCTAGCGCCTTAAGCTCTGGGGCCAACGTCCTGACTTTC. Translated, it gives CASSQGGASALSSGANVLTF.

This sequence joins TRBV7-9 and TRBJ1-2; weak D call: TRBD1 (6 bases). Trimming cost V 0 bases and J 4 bases, with 12 bases left between them. This CDR3 comprises 15 residues. Germline values: CDR1 SEHNR, CDR2 FQNEAQ (reference sequence). CDR3 coding DNA: TGTGCCAGCAGCTTAGCAGGACAGAACTTCTATGGCTACACCTTC. This encodes CASSLAGQNFYGYTF.

The chain is built from TRBV30 and TRBJ2-7; 8 positions match TRBD1. The CDR3 is made up of 14 amino acids. CDR1 and CDR2 from the germline V gene are GTSNPN and SVGIG (reference sequence). V shed 4 bases and J 0 bases; nucleotides not matched to a gene: 5. The CDR3 DNA reads TGTGCCTGGAAAGAGGGGACAGGCTCCTACGAGCAGTACTTC. This sequence encodes CAWKEGTGSYEQYF.

V is TRBV7-9 and J is TRBJ2-3; TRBD1 might be the D (6 bases). This CDR3 has 14 residues. V was cut by 3 bases and J by 2 bases, with 9 bases left in between. Germline V gives CDR1 SEHNR, CDR2 FQNEAQ (reference sequence). Here the CDR3 reads CASSFQGSTDTQYF. CDR3 nucleotides: TGTGCCAGCAGCTTCCAGGGGTCCACAGATACGCAGTATTTT.

The chain links TRBV28 to TRBJ2-2, with D hard to call. CDR1 and CDR2 from the germline V gene are MDHEN and SYDVKM. The CDR3 consists of 15 residues. V was cut by 2 bases and J by 1 base, with 8 bases left in between. The CDR3 DNA reads TGTGCCAGCAGTTTAGAACAGATGAACACCGGGGAGCTGTTTTTT. It encodes CASSLEQMNTGELFF.

The chain uses TRBV25-1 and TRBJ1-3; no firm D call. This CDR3 contains 17 residues. The germline V gene encodes CDR1 MGHDK and CDR2 SYGVNS. The V and J ends lost 2 bases and 5 bases respectively, with 19 bases between them. The CDR3 DNA reads as TGTGCCAGCAGTGAAGGGGTCTCGGTAGCCAGGCGAAACACCATATATTTT. Encoded protein: CASSEGVSVARRNTIYF. Combining the CDR3 with reference TRBV25-1 and TRBJ1-3 gives the whole variable domain EADIYQTPRYLVIGTGKKITLECSQTMGHDKMYWYQQDPGMELHLIHYSYGVNSTEKGDLSSESTVSRIRTEHFPLTLESARPSHTSQYLCASSEGVSVARRNTIYFGEGSWLTVV.

This clone was seen a handful of times. The chain employs TRBV5-1 and TRBJ2-7; no definite D call. There are 13 residues in the CDR3. The V gene lost 4 bases and the J gene lost 4 bases, with 12 bases spanning the gap. The germline gives CDR1 SGHRS, CDR2 YFSETQ. The CDR3 is CASSPTEIYEQYF. In DNA form, the CDR3 reads TGCGCCAGCAGCCCCACAGAGATTTACGAGCAGTACTTC.

This clone appeared a single time. This chain connects TRBV30 to TRBJ1-1; D is possibly TRBD1 (5 bases). This CDR3 has 17 residues. CDR1 and CDR2 (germline): GTSNPN, SVGIG (reference sequence). The germline V and J ends were trimmed by 3 bases and 4 bases, with 24 bases remaining between them. The CDR3 DNA follows: TGTGCCTGGAGCGCCCTTTATCGGACCCGGGGGAGCACTGAAGCTTTCTTT. Translated, it gives CAWSALYRTRGSTEAFF.